This section outlines one T cell receptor beta chain sequence together with its context. Its matching antigen is unknown. TCRdb's copy holds only in-frame clones and misses some; the assay was immunoSEQ multiplex PCR. This sample has 90,000 to 150,000 clones, with 85% to 95% found just once. These data are taken from a study of graft-versus-host responses after intestinal transplantation. Across the study: The whole recipient group had anti-thymocyte globulin induction followed by tacrolimus and steroids for around 3 years.

The CDR3 extends over 18 amino acids. In germline, CDR1 is MNHEY, CDR2 SMNVEV (reference sequence). With 4 bases clipped from V and 2 bases from J, the junction kept 12 bases outside the gene matches. The genes are TRBV27 and TRBJ2-3, with 10 nucleotides matching TRBD2. The receptor comes from a human donor who received an intestinal transplant. The material sequenced was unstimulated CD8+ T cells sorted from spleen or lymph node cells, taken before intestinal transplant. CDR3: CASSSSSGSAEYTDTQYF. The CDR3 nucleotides read TGTGCCAGCAGTTCTTCTAGCGGGAGCGCCGAATACACAGATACGCAGTATTTT.